These 30 T cell receptor beta chains originate from one sample sequenced in a study of blood T cell repertoires in COVID-19. The protocol was immunoSEQ multiplex PCR, while the TCRdb copy is restricted to in-frame clones and leaves out a portion. The sample has about 250,000 clones; 85% to 90% are singletons. The sequencing sample was made of peripheral blood. These receptors came from a woman aged 40-49 years who had recovered from COVID-19.

This clone came up a few times. The rearrangement uses TRBV12-3 or TRBV12-4 and TRBJ1-6; D uncertain. The CDR3 is 12 amino acids. V was cut by 3 bases and J by 10 bases, with 7 bases left in between. The CDR3 loop reads CASSFSGSPLHF. Here the CDR3 DNA reads TGTGCCAGCAGTTTTAGCGGGTCACCCCTCCACTTT.

The chain carries TRBV28 and TRBJ2-4; perhaps TRBD2 as D (5 bases). The CDR3 has 15 amino acids. The V gene's germline CDR1 is MDHEN and CDR2 SYDVKM. V gave up 8 bases and J gave up 3 bases, with 17 bases separating them. CDR3 sequence (DNA): TGTGCCAGCGGGATCAGCGGAGTATTCAAAAACATTCAGTACTTC. Encoded protein: CASGISGVFKNIQYF.

The chain uses TRBV19 and TRBJ1-5; tentative D call: TRBD1 (6 bases). The V gene's germline CDR1 is LNHDA and CDR2 SQIVND (reference sequence). The V and J ends lost 5 bases and 4 bases respectively, with 15 bases between them. This CDR3 comprises 15 residues. CDR3 sequence reads: CASSGAGEWNQPQHF. The CDR3 DNA reads as TGTGCCAGTAGTGGGGCAGGGGAGTGGAATCAGCCCCAGCATTTT.

This clone has more than one count but fewer than ten. The chain is built from TRBV19 and TRBJ1-4; 7 bases are a match to TRBD1. V gave up 7 bases and J gave up 4 bases; unmatched junction bases: 6. The germline V gene encodes CDR1 LNHDA and CDR2 SQIVND (reference sequence). The CDR3 runs to 14 residues. DNA for the CDR3: TGTGCCAGTACACAGGGGCCCTATAATGAAAAACTGTTTTTT. Its protein is CASTQGPYNEKLFF.

This chain uses TRBV2 with TRBJ2-3; 7 nucleotides align to TRBD1. The germline gives CDR1 SNHLY, CDR2 FYNNEI. The J segment lost 2 bases and the V segment lost 4 bases, leaving 6 bases of the junction unmatched. The length of the CDR3 is 15 residues. The CDR3: CASSVQGSPTDTQYF. The CDR3, as DNA: TGTGCCAGCAGTGTACAGGGGTCCCCCACAGATACGCAGTATTTT. The variable domain in full, with the rest retrieved from reference TRBV2 and TRBJ2-3, is EPEVTQTPSHQVTQMGQEVILRCVPISNHLYFYWYRQILGQKVEFLVSFYNNEISEKSEIFDDQFSVERPDGSNFTLKIRSTKLEDSAMYFCASSVQGSPTDTQYFGPGTRLTVL.

The V call is TRBV6-6, the J call TRBJ2-1, with 9 nucleotides matching TRBD1. The CDR3 loop spans 15 amino acids. Germline V gene lookup returns CDR1 MNHNY and CDR2 SVGAGI (reference sequence). The trim removed 2 bases at V and 6 bases at J, leaving 5 bases unmatched. Here the CDR3 DNA reads TGTGCCAGCAGTTACACGGGACAGGGAATCAATGAGCAGTTCTTC. Amino acids: CASSYTGQGINEQFF.

DNA for the CDR3: TGTGCCAGCAGTTACTCGATTGGGCATGAGCAGTACTTC. Residues: CASSYSIGHEQYF. The chain has TRBV6-2 or TRBV6-3 and TRBJ2-7; D unclear. The ends were cut back, 0 bases at V and 7 bases at J, with 10 bases in the middle. The CDR3 length is 13 residues. Germline CDR1 is MNHEY and CDR2 is SVGEGT.

The chain recombines TRBV19 with TRBJ1-1, with 9 bases fitting TRBD1. There are 14 residues in the CDR3. Trimming took 5 bases from V and 4 from J; bases not matched to a gene: 5. Germline-derived CDR1 and CDR2 are LNHDA and SQIVND (reference sequence). Here the CDR3 DNA reads TGTGCCAGTAGTCACAGGGGGCTTGGCACTGAAGCTTTCTTT. Its protein is CASSHRGLGTEAFF.

This chain joins TRBV25-1 and TRBJ1-2; 9 nucleotides match TRBD1. The CDR3 runs to 16 residues. Germline V gene data show CDR1 as MGHDK and CDR2 as SYGVNS. Trimming cost V 4 bases and J 0 bases; bases outside gene matches: 6. CDR3 protein: CASSAKTGGSNYGYTF. In DNA form, the CDR3 reads TGTGCCAGCAGTGCAAAGACAGGGGGGTCTAACTATGGCTACACCTTC.

V gene TRBV25-1 combines with J gene TRBJ2-1; weak D call: TRBD1 (6 bases). With 9 bases removed from V and 1 base from J, the gap between germline ends came to 16 bases. The germline gives CDR1 MGHDK, CDR2 SYGVNS. The CDR3 runs to 15 residues. The CDR3 loop is CASNTGTQSYNEQFF. The CDR3 DNA sequence: TGTGCCAGTAATACCGGGACACAGTCCTACAATGAGCAGTTCTTC. The whole variable domain, filled in from reference TRBV25-1 and TRBJ2-1, reads EADIYQTPRYLVIGTGKKITLECSQTMGHDKMYWYQQDPGMELHLIHYSYGVNSTEKGDLSSESTVSRIRTEHFPLTLESARPSHTSQYLCASNTGTQSYNEQFFGPGTRLTVL.

The gene calls are TRBV18 and TRBJ2-7, with D possibly TRBD1 on 6 matching bases. Germline V gene sequence: CDR1 KGHSH, CDR2 LQKENI. This CDR3 is built from 14 residues. Trimming stripped 6 bases from V and 6 bases from J, with 18 bases between. The CDR3 nucleotides read TGTGCCAGCTCCCCGCCGAGGACAGCCGGCGAGCAGTACTTC. Translating gives CASSPPRTAGEQYF. The variable domain in full, completed from reference TRBV18 and TRBJ2-7, reads NAGVMQNPRHLVRRRGQEARLRCSPMKGHSHVYWYRQLPEEGLKFMVYLQKENIIDESGMPKERFSAEFPKEGPSILRIQQVVRGDSAAYFCASSPPRTAGEQYFGPGTRLTVT.

The genes are TRBV9 and TRBJ2-6, with D maybe TRBD1 (6 bases). Deletions cut 4 bases from V and 3 bases from J, with 14 bases between. CDR1 is SGDLS, CDR2 YYNGEE, per germline. There are 16 residues in the CDR3. The CDR3 DNA reads as TGTGCCAGCAGCCCACAGGGTAGGAGTGGGGCCAACGTCCTGACTTTC. Translating it yields CASSPQGRSGANVLTF.

This clone was detected a few times. V usage is TRBV10-1 and J usage is TRBJ2-2; a possible D gene is TRBD1 (5 bases). Germline values: CDR1 WNHNN, CDR2 SYGVQD (reference sequence). The germline V and J ends were trimmed by 3 bases and 4 bases, with 15 bases remaining between them. This CDR3 spans 16 amino acids. As DNA, the CDR3 is TGCGCCAGCAGTGAAAACTCAGGGTCGCGCACCGGGGAGCTGTTTTTT. Translated: CASSENSGSRTGELFF.

This clone has only one observation. The gene calls are TRBV6-5 and TRBJ1-2; D gene unclear. CDR3 length equals 11 residues. V lost 6 bases, J lost 3 bases, and 5 bases lay in between. From germline, CDR1 is MNHEY and CDR2 SVGAGI. The CDR3 DNA is TGTGCCAGCAGGACATACTATGGCTACACCTTC. Its protein product is CASRTYYGYTF.

This chain uses TRBV11-2 with TRBJ2-5, with a possible D match to TRBD1 (6 bases). Trimming pared 5 bases from V and 2 bases from J, leaving 15 bases between. The length of the CDR3 is 15 residues. Germline CDR1 is SGHAT and CDR2 is FQNNGV. Here the CDR3 DNA reads TGTGCCAGCAGCAACCCTGTTAGGGGGCAAGAGACCCAGTACTTC. Its translation is CASSNPVRGQETQYF.

DNA for the CDR3: TGCAGCGCTCAACTAGCGGGAGGACGTGAGCAGTTCTTC. Residues: CSAQLAGGREQFF. This chain links TRBV29-1 with TRBJ2-1; TRBD2 matches 12 bases. Germline V CDR1 and CDR2: SQVTM, ANQGSEA. The CDR3 extends over 13 amino acids. Trimming cost V 7 bases and J 9 bases; bases outside gene matches: 7.

This rearrangement joins TRBV5-1 to TRBJ1-6; 9 bases are shared with TRBD1. This CDR3 comprises 15 residues. With 3 bases clipped from V and 10 bases from J, the junction kept 8 bases outside the gene matches. Per germline, CDR1 SGHRS and CDR2 YFSETQ. The CDR3 loop reads CASSSWDRVQSPLHF. The CDR3 region has the DNA TGCGCCAGCAGCTCGTGGGACAGGGTTCAATCACCCCTCCACTTT.

The rearrangement joins TRBV7-6 to TRBJ1-3, with TRBD1 identical over 9 bases. CDR1 is SGHVS and CDR2 is FNYEAQ in the germline V gene. This CDR3 region has 16 residues. J was trimmed by 1 base and V by 5 bases; bases with no gene match: 6. CDR3 region: CASSPKQGASGNTIYF. The CDR3 nucleotides are TGTGCCAGCAGCCCCAAACAGGGGGCTTCTGGAAACACCATATATTTT.

The chain is built from TRBV7-2 and TRBJ2-3, with 10 bases aligning to TRBD2. The CDR3 has 18 amino acids. Germline V lookup: CDR1 SGHTA, CDR2 FQGNSA. Losses at the gene ends were 1 base for V and 8 bases for J; bases not matched to a gene: 15. CDR3 amino acids: CASSLVFLAGAQPVTQYF. CDR3 in DNA: TGTGCCAGCAGCTTAGTATTTCTAGCGGGGGCACAACCAGTTACGCAGTATTTT.

The chain couples TRBV12-3 or TRBV12-4 to TRBJ2-1; no reliable D call. This CDR3 has 11 residues. Trimming took off 2 bases at V and 8 bases at J, with 4 bases between the two ends. CDR3 nucleotides: TGTGCCAGCAGTTTAACTTATGAGCAGTTCTTC. This codes for CASSLTYEQFF.

The gene calls are TRBV28 and TRBJ1-4; 8 bases line up with TRBD1. Per germline, CDR1 MDHEN and CDR2 SYDVKM. After removal of 4 bases from V and 8 bases from J, the junction contained 12 bases not matched to a gene. This CDR3 is built from 16 residues. CDR3 sequence: CASSSGQELTGEKLFF. The CDR3 DNA reads TGTGCCAGCAGTTCGGGACAGGAACTCACCGGAGAAAAACTGTTTTTT. The complete variable domain, with remaining parts taken from reference TRBV28 and TRBJ1-4, reads DVKVTQSSRYLVKRTGEKVFLECVQDMDHENMFWYRQDPGLGLRLIYFSYDVKMKEKGDIPEGYSVSREKKERFSLILESASTNQTSMYLCASSSGQELTGEKLFFGSGTQLSVL.

The chain joins TRBV6-6 to TRBJ1-6; 7 nucleotides match TRBD1. J was trimmed by 9 bases and V by 5 bases; bases with no gene match: 13. Germline CDR1 and CDR2: MNHNY and SVGAGI (reference sequence). There are 16 residues in the CDR3. CDR3 DNA: TGTGCCAGCAGTACTCAGATCACAGGGGCTAGTTCACCCCTCCACTTT. As protein: CASSTQITGASSPLHF.

In its sample, this clone was seen a few times. The chain has TRBV5-6 and TRBJ1-1, with TRBD1 as a possible D gene (5 bases). The V and J ends lost 5 bases and 4 bases respectively, with 15 bases between them. Germline V CDR1 and CDR2: SGHDT, YYEEEE. The CDR3 consists of 14 residues. The CDR3 sequence is CASRRSGPGTEAFF. The CDR3 region has the DNA TGTGCCAGCAGGCGCTCAGGGCCCGGCACTGAAGCTTTCTTT.

The chain links TRBV6-4 to TRBJ2-3, with a possible D match to TRBD2 (6 bases). CDR1 and CDR2 (germline): MRHNA, SNTAGT. V was pared by 6 bases and J by 2 bases, with 15 bases between. The CDR3 runs to 15 residues. CDR3 sequence: CASSRGGAHTDTQYF. CDR3 sequence (DNA): TGTGCCAGCAGCCGGGGCGGGGCGCACACAGATACGCAGTATTTT.

The chain couples TRBV9 to TRBJ1-5, with D possibly TRBD1 on 6 matching bases. V was pared by 3 bases and J by 3 bases, with 10 bases between. Germline loops: CDR1 SGDLS, CDR2 YYNGEE. The CDR3 spans 14 residues. DNA for the CDR3: TGTGCCAGCAGCGCGACAGGAGACAATCAGCCCCAGCATTTT. It specifies CASSATGDNQPQHF.

This clone was observed a few times. This chain connects TRBV10-3 to TRBJ2-5, with 8 bases matching TRBD1. With V trimmed by 7 bases and J by 1 base, 5 bases remained unmatched. Germline values: CDR1 ENHRY, CDR2 SYGVKD. The CDR3 sequence is 14 residues long. CDR3 sequence (DNA): TGTGCCATCACCCCAGGGGGCAGCCAAGAGACCCAGTACTTC. Translated: CAITPGGSQETQYF.

This chain uses TRBV2 with TRBJ1-5; 7 positions agree with TRBD1. The CDR3 is 15 amino acids. V lost 4 bases and J lost 2; bases outside the gene matches: 5. Germline loops: CDR1 SNHLY, CDR2 FYNNEI. As DNA, the CDR3 is TGTGCCAGCAGTGCGAGGCAGGGGGGCAATCAGCCCCAGCATTTT. This gives the protein CASSARQGGNQPQHF.

The chain recombines TRBV15 with TRBJ2-6; D not resolved. Trimming removed 0 bases at V and 0 bases at J, with 9 bases between. CDR1 and CDR2 (germline): LNHNV, YYDKDF (reference sequence). The CDR3 runs to 17 residues. This CDR3 is CATSRDLDHSGANVLTF. DNA of the CDR3: TGTGCCACCAGCAGAGATTTAGATCACTCTGGGGCCAACGTCCTGACTTTC.

The gene calls are TRBV3-1 (or the pseudogene TRBV3-2) and TRBJ2-5; 10 bases are shared with TRBD2. J lost 4 bases, V lost 5 bases, and 7 bases had no gene match. Germline-derived CDR1 and CDR2 are LGHDT and YNNKEL (reference sequence). The CDR3 is 15 amino acids. The CDR3 DNA follows: TGTGCCAGCAGCTCAAGCGGGGGGGCAGGAGAGACCCAGTACTTC. It is translated as CASSSSGGAGETQYF.

This clone was observed a handful of times. The chain has TRBV28 and TRBJ1-4; TRBD1 is a possible D gene (5 bases). CDR3 length: 16 residues. CDR1 is MDHEN, CDR2 SYDVKM, per germline. The V end was cut by 5 bases, the J end by 6 bases, with 19 bases between. The CDR3 nucleotides read TGTGCCAGCAGTCTCCCGGGTGGGGGGAAGTATGAAAAACTGTTTTTT. This codes for CASSLPGGGKYEKLFF.